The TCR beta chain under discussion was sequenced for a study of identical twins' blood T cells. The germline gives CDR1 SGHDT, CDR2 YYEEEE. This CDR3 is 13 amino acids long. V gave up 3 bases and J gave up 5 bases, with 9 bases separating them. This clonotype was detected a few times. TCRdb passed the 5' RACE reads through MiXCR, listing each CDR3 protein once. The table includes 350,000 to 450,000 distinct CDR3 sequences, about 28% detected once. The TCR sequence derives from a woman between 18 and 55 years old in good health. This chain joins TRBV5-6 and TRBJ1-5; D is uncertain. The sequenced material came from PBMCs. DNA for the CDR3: TGTGCCAGCAGCTCACGAGAAGATCAGCCCCAGCATTTT. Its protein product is CASSSREDQPQHF.